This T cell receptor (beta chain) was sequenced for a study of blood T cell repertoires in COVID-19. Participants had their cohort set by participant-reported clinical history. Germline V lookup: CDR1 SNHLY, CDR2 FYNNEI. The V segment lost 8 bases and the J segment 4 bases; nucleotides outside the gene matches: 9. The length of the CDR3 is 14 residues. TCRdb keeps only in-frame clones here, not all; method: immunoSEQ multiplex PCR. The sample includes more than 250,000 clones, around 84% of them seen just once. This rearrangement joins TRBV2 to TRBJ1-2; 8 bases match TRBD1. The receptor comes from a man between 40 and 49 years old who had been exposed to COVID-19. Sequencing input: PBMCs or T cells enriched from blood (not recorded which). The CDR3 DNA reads TGTGCCAGCTCTGGCGCGACAGGGGCCTATGGCTACACCTTC. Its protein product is CASSGATGAYGYTF.